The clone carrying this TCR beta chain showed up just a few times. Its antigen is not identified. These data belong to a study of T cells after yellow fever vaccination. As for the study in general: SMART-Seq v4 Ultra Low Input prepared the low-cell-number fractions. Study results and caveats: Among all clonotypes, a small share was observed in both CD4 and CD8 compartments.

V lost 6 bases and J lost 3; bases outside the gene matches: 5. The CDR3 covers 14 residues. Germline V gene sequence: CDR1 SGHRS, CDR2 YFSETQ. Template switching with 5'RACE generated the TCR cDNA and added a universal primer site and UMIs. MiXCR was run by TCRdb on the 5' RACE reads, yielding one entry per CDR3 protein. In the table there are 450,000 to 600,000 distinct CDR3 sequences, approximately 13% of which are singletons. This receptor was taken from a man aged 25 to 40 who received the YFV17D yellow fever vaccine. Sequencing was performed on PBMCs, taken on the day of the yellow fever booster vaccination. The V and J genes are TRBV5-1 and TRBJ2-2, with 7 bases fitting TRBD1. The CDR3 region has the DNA TGCGCCAGCAAATTGACAGGGTACACCGGGGAGCTGTTTTTT. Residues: CASKLTGYTGELFF.